A selection of T cell receptor beta chains follows, all from one sample in a study of memory CD8 T cells in hepatitis C reinfection. Sequencing was performed with immunoSEQ multiplex PCR; in TCRdb, only in-frame clones are kept and a portion is missing. Of more than 35,000 clones listed, roughly 90% were seen once; the top ten hold around 1.2%. The sequenced sample consisted of naive CD8+ T cells sorted from blood. Source of these receptors: a man between 18 and 29 years old with hepatitis C virus infection. The CDR3 runs from the conserved cysteine through the conserved F or W. The D gene is left open where the match is weak. Not all rows give a size; the values are once, few, many and, for expanded clones, a class.

TRBV6-5	.	.	TRBJ1-6	CASSSGNRGNSPLHF	TGTGCCAGCAGTTCGGGCAACCGGGGGAATTCACCCCTCCACTTT
TRBV5-6	.	TRBD2	TRBJ2-3	CASSLGLAGFSTDTQYF	TGTGCCAGCAGCTTGGGACTAGCGGGGTTTAGCACAGATACGCAGTATTTT
TRBV11-2	few	.	TRBJ2-7	CASSLGDYEQYF	TGTGCCAGCAGCCTCGGGGATTACGAGCAGTACTTC
TRBV5-4	.	.	TRBJ2-2	CASSPKTGNTGELFF	TGTGCCAGCAGCCCCAAGACAGGGAACACCGGGGAGCTGTTTTTT
TRBV6-1	once	.	TRBJ1-2	CATWGGAYYGYTF	TGTGCCACCTGGGGGGGGGCCTACTATGGCTACACCTTC
TRBV7-2	.	TRBD1	TRBJ1-2	CASSLPQDRLDGYTF	TGTGCCAGCAGCCTCCCCCAGGACAGGCTAGATGGCTACACCTTC
TRBV27	.	.	TRBJ1-6	CASSLMTGGPLHF	TGTGCCAGCAGTTTAATGACGGGGGGACCCCTCCACTTT
TRBV21-1	.	.	TRBJ1-1	CASSKALRQGARNTEAFF	TGTGCCAGCAGCAAAGCGCTTAGGCAGGGGGCTAGGAACACTGAAGCTTTCTTT
TRBV11-2	.	TRBD1	TRBJ2-1	CASSDRGPYNEQFF	TGTGCCAGCAGCGATAGGGGGCCCTACAATGAGCAGTTCTTC
TRBV9	.	.	TRBJ1-1	CASSGDWDTEAFF	TGTGCCAGCAGCGGGGACTGGGACACTGAAGCTTTCTTT
TRBV6-5	.	.	TRBJ2-7	CASSPWESSYEQYF	TGTGCCAGCAGTCCTTGGGAGAGCTCCTACGAGCAGTACTTC
TRBV4-1	.	TRBD2	TRBJ2-3	CASSPLYDPSGATDTQYF	TGCGCCAGCAGCCCCCTGTACGATCCTAGCGGGGCCACAGATACGCAGTATTTT
TRBV27	.	.	TRBJ2-1	CASSLRGANNEQFF	TGTGCCAGCAGTTTACGGGGGGCGAACAATGAGCAGTTCTTC
TRBV29-1	few	.	TRBJ1-1	CSVGEAGEAFF	TGCAGCGTAGGGGAGGCGGGGGAAGCTTTCTTT
TRBV6-6	.	TRBD1	TRBJ1-5	CASSYSRAGGGQPQHF	TGTGCCAGCAGTTACTCGAGGGCAGGGGGCGGTCAGCCCCAGCATTTT
TRBV4-1	.	.	TRBJ2-5	CASSQLEGVGETQYF	TGCGCCAGCAGCCAGTTAGAAGGGGTAGGGGAGACCCAGTACTTC
TRBV27	few	.	TRBJ1-1	CASSLQGGTEAFF	TGTGCCAGCAGTTTACAGGGAGGGACTGAAGCTTTCTTT